These T cell receptor beta chains were read from a single sample in a study of blood T cell repertoires in COVID-19. Assay used: immunoSEQ multiplex PCR; TCRdb lists only in-frame clones, some missing. Of about 74,000 clones in the sample, 70% to 80% were seen once. The sequenced material came from peripheral blood. Every receptor here comes from a human donor in a cohort sampled during active COVID-19. Each CDR3 is given with its conserved first and last residue. The order of the fields is V gene, D gene, clone size, CDR3 length, J gene, CDR3 DNA, CDR3 protein. D genes are given only for firm matches. Where a row states a size, it is once, few, many or the class of an expanded clone; other rows omit it.

V: TRBV5-4
D: TRBD2
size: -
length: 16
J: TRBJ2-7
DNA: TGTGCCAGCAGCCCGGCTAGCGGGAGGGCCTCTCGGGAGCAGTACTTC
CDR3: CASSPASGRASREQYF

V: TRBV4-1
D: -
size: -
length: 15
J: TRBJ2-1
DNA: TGCGCCAGCAGCCAAGAAGGAGCTCAGTACAATGAGCAGTTCTTC
CDR3: CASSQEGAQYNEQFF

V: TRBV5-4
D: -
size: -
length: 16
J: TRBJ2-7
DNA: TGTGCCAGCAGCGAGTTCCGGGACTCTTCTACCTACGAGCAGTACTTC
CDR3: CASSEFRDSSTYEQYF

V: TRBV4-1
D: TRBD1
size: -
length: 19
J: TRBJ2-6
DNA: TGCGCCAGCAGCTTTAGGCGGGGACAGGGGGCCCCTGGGGCCAACGTCCTGACTTTC
CDR3: CASSFRRGQGAPGANVLTF

V: TRBV2
D: TRBD1
size: -
length: 16
J: TRBJ2-1
DNA: TGTGCCAGCAGTTTACAGGGGACCCGCTCCTACAATGAGCAGTTCTTC
CDR3: CASSLQGTRSYNEQFF

V: TRBV7-2
D: -
size: -
length: 16
J: TRBJ2-7
DNA: TGTGCCAGCAGCTTAGCGCGCCGGAGAGGTCGAAACGAGCAGTACTTC
CDR3: CASSLARRRGRNEQYF

V: TRBV30
D: TRBD2
size: -
length: 13
J: TRBJ2-5
DNA: TGTGCCTGGAGAATGGCGGGAGAGGAGACCCAGTACTTC
CDR3: CAWRMAGEETQYF

V: TRBV7-6
D: -
size: -
length: 13
J: TRBJ2-7
DNA: TGTGCCAGCAGAAACGGAGGGTCCTACGAGCAGTACTTC
CDR3: CASRNGGSYEQYF

V: TRBV19
D: TRBD1
size: -
length: 16
J: TRBJ1-1
DNA: TGTGCCAGTAGTATAGATGGGGACAGGGTCCGGACTGAAGCTTTCTTT
CDR3: CASSIDGDRVRTEAFF

V: TRBV29-1
D: TRBD1
size: -
length: 13
J: TRBJ2-7
DNA: TGCAGCGTCCGAGGGACAGGGGCGCAGGAGCAGTACTTC
CDR3: CSVRGTGAQEQYF

V: TRBV24-1
D: -
size: few
length: 15
J: TRBJ2-1
DNA: TGTGCCACCAGACAGCGGAAACCTTCCTACAATGAGCAGTTCTTC
CDR3: CATRQRKPSYNEQFF

V: TRBV4-1
D: -
size: few
length: 17
J: TRBJ2-1
DNA: TGCGCCAGCAGCCAAGAACCCCCGAGACAGGCCTACAATGAGCAGTTCTTC
CDR3: CASSQEPPRQAYNEQFF

V: TRBV5-6
D: TRBD2
size: -
length: 17
J: TRBJ2-1
DNA: TGTGCCAGCAGCTTGTTCCGACTAGCGGGAGGGGTGGATGAGCAGTTCTTC
CDR3: CASSLFRLAGGVDEQFF

V: TRBV6-2/TRBV6-3
D: TRBD2
size: -
length: 14
J: TRBJ2-7
DNA: TGTGCCAGCAGTCAAACTAGCGGGATCTACGAGCAGTACTTC
CDR3: CASSQTSGIYEQYF

V: TRBV18
D: TRBD2
size: -
length: 16
J: TRBJ2-7
DNA: TGTGCCAGCTCAGGCCTAGCGGGAGGCTCCGGGGGGGAGCAGTACTTC
CDR3: CASSGLAGGSGGEQYF

V: TRBV4-1
D: TRBD1
size: -
length: 15
J: TRBJ2-5
DNA: TGCGCCAGCAGCCCTGGACAGGGGGAAAGAGAGACCCAGTACTTC
CDR3: CASSPGQGERETQYF

V: TRBV5-1
D: -
size: -
length: 16
J: TRBJ1-4
DNA: TGCGCCAGCAGCTTGGAGTTAGGGGTAGGAAGTGAAAAACTGTTTTTT
CDR3: CASSLELGVGSEKLFF

V: TRBV28
D: -
size: few
length: 14
J: TRBJ2-6
DNA: TGTGCCAGCACACTATCCTCTGGGGCCAACGTCCTGACTTTC
CDR3: CASTLSSGANVLTF

V: TRBV5-1
D: -
size: -
length: 13
J: TRBJ2-7
DNA: TGCGCCAGCAGCTTGTTACAGACCTCGGAGCAGTACTTC
CDR3: CASSLLQTSEQYF

V: TRBV19
D: -
size: -
length: 15
J: TRBJ2-7
DNA: TGTGCCACCCGAACATTACAGGGCCCCTCCTACGAGCAGTACTTC
CDR3: CATRTLQGPSYEQYF

V: TRBV7-9
D: TRBD1
size: -
length: 13
J: TRBJ2-7
DNA: TGTGCCAGCAGCCCGACAGGGCTGGGCGAGCAGTACTTC
CDR3: CASSPTGLGEQYF

V: TRBV2
D: TRBD1
size: once
length: 16
J: TRBJ1-3
DNA: TGTGCCAGCACCTCTCTACAGGGGGCGCTTAGAAACACCATATATTTT
CDR3: CASTSLQGALRNTIYF

V: TRBV5-1
D: -
size: -
length: 14
J: TRBJ2-5
DNA: TGCGCCAGCAGCTTGGATCAGGGAGGAGAGACCCAGTACTTC
CDR3: CASSLDQGGETQYF

V: TRBV5-1
D: TRBD1
size: -
length: 13
J: TRBJ1-2
DNA: TGCGCCAGCAGCGCAACAGGGGACTATGGCTACACCTTC
CDR3: CASSATGDYGYTF

V: TRBV5-1
D: -
size: -
length: 17
J: TRBJ2-7
DNA: TGCGCCAGCAGCTTGGTCAGAGCTAGCGAGGGCTCCTACGAGCAGTACTTC
CDR3: CASSLVRASEGSYEQYF

V: TRBV11-2
D: -
size: -
length: 16
J: TRBJ1-2
DNA: TGTGCCAGCAGCTCCCTCGGACAGAGAGCTAACTATGGCTACACCTTC
CDR3: CASSSLGQRANYGYTF

V: TRBV6-2/TRBV6-3
D: TRBD1
size: -
length: 15
J: TRBJ1-1
DNA: TGTGCCAGCAGTTCACGACAGGGGACGGGCTCTGAAGCTTTCTTT
CDR3: CASSSRQGTGSEAFF

V: TRBV10-3
D: TRBD1
size: -
length: 19
J: TRBJ2-2
DNA: TGTGCCATCAGTGTTCGGACAGGGGGCGCCGGATTAGACGCCGGGGAGCTGTTTTTT
CDR3: CAISVRTGGAGLDAGELFF

V: TRBV5-1
D: -
size: few
length: 12
J: TRBJ2-7
DNA: TGCGCCAGCAGCTCCTCGGGAGAAAGGCAGTACTTC
CDR3: CASSSSGERQYF

V: TRBV14
D: -
size: -
length: 13
J: TRBJ2-7
DNA: TGTGCCAGCAGTAAAGACTTTTCATACGAGCAGTACTTC
CDR3: CASSKDFSYEQYF

V: TRBV5-8
D: TRBD2
size: -
length: 16
J: TRBJ2-7
DNA: TGTGCCAGCAGCTCCCTTAGCGGGAGGTTTCCCTACGAGCAGTACTTC
CDR3: CASSSLSGRFPYEQYF

V: TRBV5-8
D: TRBD1
size: -
length: 14
J: TRBJ2-1
DNA: TGTGCCAGCAGCCTGGGACAGTCCTACAATGAGCAGTTCTTC
CDR3: CASSLGQSYNEQFF

V: TRBV5-1
D: TRBD1
size: -
length: 15
J: TRBJ2-7
DNA: TGCGCCAGCAGCTCAACCGGGACAGGGGTCTACGAGCAGTACTTC
CDR3: CASSSTGTGVYEQYF

V: TRBV5-1
D: TRBD1
size: -
length: 15
J: TRBJ2-5
DNA: TGCGCCAGCAGCGCAACAGGGGGCGCGGTGGAGACCCAGTACTTC
CDR3: CASSATGGAVETQYF

V: TRBV3-1/TRBV3-2
D: TRBD1
size: -
length: 18
J: TRBJ1-3
DNA: TGTGCCAGCAGCCAAACAATTCCGGGACAGGGTGTCGGAAACACCATATATTTT
CDR3: CASSQTIPGQGVGNTIYF

V: TRBV7-9
D: TRBD2
size: few
length: 18
J: TRBJ2-7
DNA: TGTGCCAGCAGCTTAGAAGGGACTAGCGGGAGAAACCCCTACGAGCAGTACTTC
CDR3: CASSLEGTSGRNPYEQYF

V: TRBV10-3
D: TRBD1
size: -
length: 14
J: TRBJ2-7
DNA: TGTGCCATCAGTGATTACGGGACAGGCTACGAGCAGTACTTC
CDR3: CAISDYGTGYEQYF

V: TRBV11-3
D: -
size: once
length: 12
J: TRBJ2-7
DNA: TGTGCCAGCAGGGACATGACATACGAGCAGTACTTC
CDR3: CASRDMTYEQYF

V: TRBV5-1
D: TRBD1
size: -
length: 17
J: TRBJ1-4
DNA: TGCGCCAGCAGCTTTTTGGTGACAGGGAGAGGGAGTGAAAAACTGTTTTTT
CDR3: CASSFLVTGRGSEKLFF

V: TRBV19
D: TRBD1
size: -
length: 12
J: TRBJ1-1
DNA: TGTGCCAGTGGGACAGGGAACACTGAAGCTTTCTTT
CDR3: CASGTGNTEAFF

V: TRBV19
D: TRBD1
size: -
length: 17
J: TRBJ2-7
DNA: TGTGCCAGTAGTATAGAAATCGGACAGGGGTACTCCTACGAGCAGTACTTC
CDR3: CASSIEIGQGYSYEQYF

V: TRBV5-1
D: -
size: once
length: 13
J: TRBJ1-1
DNA: TGCGCCAGCAGCAGGAGTATGAACACTGAAGCTTTCTTT
CDR3: CASSRSMNTEAFF

V: TRBV29-1
D: -
size: -
length: 12
J: TRBJ1-1
DNA: TGCAGCGTTGTAGCGGGGAACACTGAAGCTTTCTTT
CDR3: CSVVAGNTEAFF

V: TRBV5-4
D: -
size: once
length: 12
J: TRBJ1-1
DNA: TGTGCCAGCAGCTTGTCGGGGACTGAAGCTTTCTTT
CDR3: CASSLSGTEAFF

V: TRBV7-6
D: TRBD1
size: -
length: 14
J: TRBJ2-7
DNA: TGTGCCAGCAGCCCCGGGACAGGGGCCTACGAGCAGTACTTC
CDR3: CASSPGTGAYEQYF

V: TRBV6-5
D: TRBD1
size: -
length: 14
J: TRBJ2-7
DNA: TGTGCCAGCAGGCGAGGACAGGGATCCTACGAGCAGTACTTC
CDR3: CASRRGQGSYEQYF

V: TRBV27
D: TRBD1
size: -
length: 16
J: TRBJ1-3
DNA: TGTGCCAGCAGTCACGGACAGGGGGGCTCTGGAAACACCATATATTTT
CDR3: CASSHGQGGSGNTIYF

V: TRBV27
D: -
size: -
length: 15
J: TRBJ2-3
DNA: TGTGCCAGCAGTTTAACGGGATATGGCACAGATACGCAGTATTTT
CDR3: CASSLTGYGTDTQYF

V: TRBV3-1/TRBV3-2
D: TRBD2
size: -
length: 15
J: TRBJ2-1
DNA: TGTGCCAGCAGCCATGGGGGACTAGCGGGATATGAGCAGTTCTTC
CDR3: CASSHGGLAGYEQFF

V: TRBV7-2
D: TRBD2
size: -
length: 16
J: TRBJ2-7
DNA: TGTGCCAGCAGCTTAGAAGGGGCTAGCGGCTCCTACGAGCAGTACTTC
CDR3: CASSLEGASGSYEQYF

V: TRBV7-9
D: TRBD1
size: few
length: 14
J: TRBJ2-7
DNA: TGTGCCAGCAGCGACAGGACAGGGGAGAGCGAGCAGTACTTC
CDR3: CASSDRTGESEQYF

V: TRBV9
D: TRBD2
size: -
length: 17
J: TRBJ2-1
DNA: TGTGCCAGCAGCTCGATGGGGGGACTAGCGGGAGGTCGGGAGCAGTTCTTC
CDR3: CASSSMGGLAGGREQFF

V: TRBV11-2
D: -
size: -
length: 13
J: TRBJ1-2
DNA: TGTGCCAGCAGCTTAGGTGGGCAGGGTGGCTACACCTTC
CDR3: CASSLGGQGGYTF

V: TRBV28
D: -
size: -
length: 15
J: TRBJ1-1
DNA: TGTGCCAGCAGGATTCCGGGACAAGGGAACACTGAAGCTTTCTTT
CDR3: CASRIPGQGNTEAFF

V: TRBV30
D: -
size: -
length: 12
J: TRBJ2-7
DNA: TGTGCCTGGAGTGTCCAGGATTACGAGCAGTACTTC
CDR3: CAWSVQDYEQYF

V: TRBV29-1
D: -
size: -
length: 13
J: TRBJ1-1
DNA: TGCAGCGTTAGTGGTCCCCGAGGCACTGAAGCTTTCTTT
CDR3: CSVSGPRGTEAFF

V: TRBV30
D: -
size: -
length: 16
J: TRBJ1-3
DNA: TGTGCCTGGAGGCCCCTGGACAGTCCCTCTGGAAACACCATATATTTT
CDR3: CAWRPLDSPSGNTIYF

V: TRBV30
D: TRBD1
size: many
length: 15
J: TRBJ1-5
DNA: TGTGCCTGGAGTGGGCGGGACAGGGTCAATCAGCCCCAGCATTTT
CDR3: CAWSGRDRVNQPQHF

V: TRBV2
D: TRBD2
size: -
length: 13
J: TRBJ2-5
DNA: TGTGCCAGCGGTGAAGGACTAGCGGGGACCCAGTACTTC
CDR3: CASGEGLAGTQYF